The 30 T cell receptor beta chains reported below all come from one sample, sequenced in a study of blood T cell repertoires in COVID-19. The repertoire was sequenced with immunoSEQ multiplex PCR; TCRdb's copy has only in-frame clones and lacks some. Of 150,000 to 200,000 clones detected, roughly 80% appear once; the ten largest clones hold 5.5% to 7.5%. Source material: peripheral blood. Receptors were obtained from a woman between 35 and 50 years old with COVID-19, enrolled during active disease.

This chain connects TRBV30 to TRBJ1-6; D call uncertain. Germline CDR1 and CDR2: GTSNPN and SVGIG (reference sequence). The CDR3 loop spans 13 amino acids. V lost 4 bases and J lost 7, with 11 bases in between. The CDR3 sequence is CAWNESPNSPLHF. The DNA of the CDR3 is TGTGCCTGGAACGAGTCCCCGAATTCACCCCTCCACTTT.

The chain carries TRBV29-1 and TRBJ1-2; D might be TRBD1 (6 bases). Germline CDR1 and CDR2: SQVTM and ANQGSEA. The CDR3 covers 11 residues. The germline V and J ends were trimmed by 2 bases and 6 bases, with 7 bases remaining between them. CDR3 loop: CSVEKGDGYTF. The CDR3 nucleotides are TGCAGCGTTGAAAAGGGGGATGGCTACACCTTC.

This clone was recorded only once. The CDR3 loop is CASRGPGSNQPQHF. The CDR3 bases are TGTGCCAGCAGGGGCCCTGGAAGCAATCAGCCCCAGCATTTT. This sequence joins TRBV6-5 and TRBJ1-5; D unresolved. The CDR3 loop spans 14 amino acids. Between the trimmed V and J ends, which lost 6 bases and 1 base, there was a span of 10 bases. Germline V gene lookup returns CDR1 MNHEY and CDR2 SVGAGI.

This chain links TRBV19 with TRBJ2-1; TRBD1 matches 7 bases. The CDR3 is 15 amino acids. V dropped 1 base and J dropped 3; count of bases not matched to a gene: 3. CDR1 LNHDA and CDR2 SQIVND come from the germline V gene (reference sequence). CDR3 protein: CASSIAGTVYNEQFF. As DNA, the CDR3 is TGTGCCAGTAGTATAGCCGGGACAGTCTACAATGAGCAGTTCTTC.

V is TRBV29-1 and J is TRBJ2-1; TRBD2 matches 9 bases. The V gene end was trimmed by 7 bases and the J gene end by 2 bases; junction bases not matched to a gene: 3. The CDR3 extends over 13 amino acids. Germline-derived CDR1 and CDR2 are SQVTM and ANQGSEA. The CDR3 region is CSARLAAYNEQFF. The CDR3 nucleotides read TGCAGCGCGAGACTAGCGGCCTACAATGAGCAGTTCTTC.

V usage is TRBV9 and J usage is TRBJ2-1; 11 positions match TRBD2. There are 15 residues in the CDR3. V gave up 3 bases and J gave up 4 bases; unmatched junction bases: 3. The germline V gene encodes CDR1 SGDLS and CDR2 YYNGEE. In nucleotides, the CDR3 is TGTGCCAGCAGCGCGGGACTAGCGGAATACAATGAGCAGTTCTTC. Encoded protein: CASSAGLAEYNEQFF. Drawing the rest from reference TRBV9 and TRBJ2-1, the complete variable domain is DSGVTQTPKHLITATGQRVTLRCSPRSGDLSVYWYQQSLDQGLQFLIQYYNGEERAKGNILERFSAQQFPDLHSELNLSSLELGDSALYFCASSAGLAEYNEQFFGPGTRLTVL.

This clone was observed a handful of times. The gene calls are TRBV5-1 and TRBJ2-6; 13 nucleotides match TRBD2. CDR3 length: 19 residues. The germline gives CDR1 SGHRS, CDR2 YFSETQ. V gave up 1 base and J gave up 2 bases; unmatched junction bases: 6. CDR3 nucleotide sequence: TGCGCCAGCAGCTTGTGGGGGACTAGCGGGGAAACTGGGGCCAACGTCCTGACTTTC. It codes for CASSLWGTSGETGANVLTF.

The genes are TRBV7-2 and TRBJ2-1; TRBD2 matches 11 bases. Trimming took 5 bases from V and 2 from J; bases not matched to a gene: 5. Germline CDR1 SGHTA, CDR2 FQGNSA. This CDR3 is built from 16 residues. This chain's CDR3 is CASSTKLAGAYNEQFF. CDR3 nucleotides: TGTGCCAGCAGCACCAAACTAGCGGGGGCCTACAATGAGCAGTTCTTC.

V is TRBV4-1 and J is TRBJ2-3, with 10 bases aligning to TRBD2. Germline V gene data show CDR1 as MGHRA and CDR2 as YSYEKL. Germline trimming cut 0 bases from V and 8 bases from J; bases unmatched to any gene: 8. The CDR3 contains 16 residues. As DNA, the CDR3 is TGCGCCAGCAGCCAAGAGCTAGCGGGGGCTTTCGCTACGCAGTATTTT. Its translation is CASSQELAGAFATQYF.

The chain has TRBV3-1 (or the pseudogene TRBV3-2) and TRBJ2-1; 7 bases map to TRBD2. The germline CDR1 and CDR2 sequences are LGHDT and YNNKEL (reference sequence). The CDR3 totals 13 residues. The V segment lost 3 bases and the J segment 9 bases; nucleotides outside the gene matches: 5. The CDR3 bases are TGTGCCAGCAGCCACGGACTAGGTTCTGAGCAGTTCTTC. Its protein is CASSHGLGSEQFF.

This clone was picked up one time. J is TRBJ2-7 and V is TRBV18; possibly TRBD1 for D (6 bases). Germline V gene lookup returns CDR1 KGHSH and CDR2 LQKENI. The CDR3 is 14 amino acids. The germline V and J ends were trimmed by 6 bases and 2 bases, with 14 bases remaining between them. This chain's CDR3 is CASSIAGQTYEQYV. The CDR3 DNA is TGTGCCAGCTCGATTGCCGGACAGACCTACGAGCAGTACGTC.

This chain joins TRBV7-2 and TRBJ2-1, with 7 bases aligning to TRBD2. The CDR3 has 13 amino acids. Germline CDR1 reads SGHTA; CDR2 reads FQGNSA. With V trimmed by 8 bases and J by 7 bases, 8 bases remained unmatched. The chain's CDR3 is CASRAGVGNEQFF. CDR3 coding DNA: TGTGCCAGCCGGGCGGGAGTAGGGAATGAGCAGTTCTTC. Combining the CDR3 with reference TRBV7-2 and TRBJ2-1 gives the whole variable domain GAGVSQSPSNKVTEKGKDVELRCDPISGHTALYWYRQSLGQGLEFLIYFQGNSAPDKSGLPSDRFSAERTGGSVSTLTIQRTQQEDSAVYLCASRAGVGNEQFFGPGTRLTVL.

V and J are TRBV5-1 and TRBJ2-7, with D possibly being TRBD2 (5 bases). Germline CDR1 reads SGHRS; CDR2 reads YFSETQ. Trimming stripped 4 bases from V and 0 bases from J, with 14 bases between. This CDR3 is built from 15 residues. This CDR3 is CASSPWGSVSYEQYF. The CDR3 DNA reads as TGCGCCAGCAGCCCCTGGGGTAGCGTCTCCTACGAGCAGTACTTC.

The chain joins TRBV19 to TRBJ2-5, with 7 positions matching TRBD2. V dropped 8 bases and J dropped 0; count of bases not matched to a gene: 9. The CDR3 totals 15 residues. Per germline, CDR1 LNHDA and CDR2 SQIVND (reference sequence). The DNA of the CDR3 is TGTGCCAGTTCACAAGCGGGAACATACCAAGAGACCCAGTACTTC. Translating gives CASSQAGTYQETQYF.

The chain recombines TRBV21-1 with TRBJ1-2; the D call in the table, TRBD1, was not verified against the DNA. TRBV21-1 is annotated as a pseudogene. The CDR3 extends over 14 amino acids. CDR3 coding DNA: TGTGCCAGCAGCAACATCGACAGGGGGGGTGGCTACACCTTC. This codes for CASSNIDRGGGYTF.

The V gene is TRBV18, the J gene TRBJ1-2; D gene uncertain. This CDR3 spans 18 amino acids. The germline V and J ends were trimmed by 3 bases and 4 bases, with 24 bases remaining between them. CDR1 and CDR2 from the germline V gene are KGHSH and LQKENI. Here the CDR3 reads CASSPSVGTTLDTYGYTF. CDR3 DNA: TGTGCCAGCTCACCGTCGGTAGGCACCACTCTCGACACCTATGGCTACACCTTC.

The chain joins TRBV5-4 to TRBJ1-1; D gene ambiguous. V gave up 2 bases and J gave up 1 base, with 9 bases separating them. Per germline, CDR1 SGHNT and CDR2 YYREEE (reference sequence). This CDR3 has 14 amino acids. CDR3 nucleotide sequence: TGTGCCAGCAGCTTCCGGGGTCCGAACACTGAAGCTTTCTTT. Its translation is CASSFRGPNTEAFF.

This rearrangement joins TRBV6-5 to TRBJ1-1, with 8 bases that match TRBD1. V lost 7 bases and J lost 4; bases outside the gene matches: 2. This CDR3 region has 12 residues. Germline loops: CDR1 MNHEY, CDR2 SVGAGI. The CDR3 loop is CASITGGTEAFF. The CDR3 nucleotides are TGTGCCAGCATTACAGGGGGCACTGAAGCTTTCTTT.

V and J are TRBV20-1 and TRBJ1-2; the D is unclear. This CDR3 is 11 amino acids long. V lost 4 bases, J lost 4 bases, and 7 bases lay in between. CDR1 is DFQATT and CDR2 is SNEGSKA in the germline V gene (reference sequence). The CDR3 sequence: CSATDTYGYTF. DNA of the CDR3: TGCAGTGCTACCGACACCTATGGCTACACCTTC.

The V gene is TRBV19, the J gene TRBJ1-5; 8 nucleotides line up with TRBD1. The CDR3 contains 14 residues. Germline-derived CDR1 and CDR2 are LNHDA and SQIVND (reference sequence). J lost 6 bases, V lost 9 bases, and 10 bases had no gene match. For the CDR3, the DNA is TGTGCCAGCAGCCCGACAGGGGTGGGTCAGCCCCAGCATTTT. Translation: CASSPTGVGQPQHF.

This chain connects TRBV6-4 to TRBJ2-3; 12 bases are shared with TRBD2. The CDR3 runs to 14 residues. V dropped 4 bases and J dropped 4; count of bases not matched to a gene: 0. The germline CDR1 and CDR2 sequences are MRHNA and SNTAGT. For the CDR3, the DNA is TGTGCCAGCAGTGCTAGCGGGGGGGCAGATACGCAGTATTTT. It codes for CASSASGGADTQYF.

The chain joins TRBV3-1 (or the pseudogene TRBV3-2) to TRBJ2-3; 7 bases line up with TRBD2. This CDR3 contains 16 residues. Looked up from germline, CDR1 is LGHDT and CDR2 is YNNKEL (reference sequence). Trimming took 2 bases from V and 1 from J; bases not matched to a gene: 6. CDR3 nucleotide sequence: TGTGCCAGCAGCCAATGGCGGGGGACCCGCACAGATACGCAGTATTTT. This translates into CASSQWRGTRTDTQYF.

The chain uses TRBV7-8 and TRBJ2-1; 10 positions match TRBD1. Germline V lookup: CDR1 SGHVS, CDR2 FQNEAQ. CDR3 length: 16 amino acids. The junction had 4 bases not matched to a gene; V was cut back by 1 base and J by 4 bases. The chain's CDR3 is CASSLGGTGVYNEQFF. The CDR3 nucleotides read TGTGCCAGCAGCTTAGGTGGGACAGGGGTTTACAATGAGCAGTTCTTC. The variable domain in full, with the rest retrieved from reference TRBV7-8 and TRBJ2-1, is GAGVSQSPRYKVAKRGQDVALRCDPISGHVSLFWYQQALGQGPEFLTYFQNEAQLDKSGLPSDRFFAERPEGSVSTLKIQRTQQEDSAVYLCASSLGGTGVYNEQFFGPGTRLTVL.

This chain links TRBV7-8 with TRBJ2-1; D remains ambiguous. The V gene lost 4 bases and the J gene lost 0 bases, with 10 bases spanning the gap. CDR1 is SGHVS, CDR2 FQNEAQ, per germline. The CDR3 has 15 amino acids. This chain's CDR3 is CASSSSPSSYNEQFF. The DNA of the CDR3 is TGTGCCAGCAGCTCTTCCCCGAGCTCCTACAATGAGCAGTTCTTC.

The chain couples TRBV12-5 to TRBJ2-2; 7 positions match TRBD1. The germline CDR1 and CDR2 sequences are LGHNT and FRNRAP. The ends lost 6 bases at V and 0 bases at J; junction bases unmatched: 4. The CDR3 is made up of 15 amino acids. CDR3 sequence: CASGQGGANTGELFF. CDR3 nucleotide sequence: TGTGCTAGTGGCCAAGGGGGCGCGAACACCGGGGAGCTGTTTTTT.

The CDR3: CASSYGTGPAYEQYF. As DNA, the CDR3 is TGTGCCAGCAGTTACGGGACAGGACCCGCCTACGAGCAGTACTTC. The chain employs TRBV6-6 and TRBJ2-7; TRBD1 agrees at 8 bases. Germline V lookup: CDR1 MNHNY, CDR2 SVGAGI (reference sequence). CDR3 length equals 15 residues. The V and J ends lost 2 bases and 2 bases, in that order; junction bases with no gene match: 5.

CDR3 bases: TGTGCCAGCAGCGTAGGAGGGGGCTGGGATGAGCAGTTCTTC. It encodes CASSVGGGWDEQFF. The chain carries TRBV9 and TRBJ2-1; 7 bases line up with TRBD1. The V segment lost 0 bases and the J segment 8 bases; nucleotides outside the gene matches: 5. CDR3 length: 14 amino acids. The germline V gene encodes CDR1 SGDLS and CDR2 YYNGEE.

CDR3 coding DNA: TGTGCCAGCAGCCTACATGGACAGCGCTCCTACAATGAGCAGTTCTTC. Translating it yields CASSLHGQRSYNEQFF. The V call is TRBV3-1 (or the pseudogene TRBV3-2), the J call TRBJ2-1; D might be TRBD1 (6 bases). With 4 bases removed from V and 0 bases from J, the gap between germline ends came to 13 bases. The CDR3 loop spans 16 amino acids. From germline, CDR1 is LGHDT and CDR2 YNNKEL (reference sequence).

The rearrangement links TRBV15 to TRBJ2-1; D may be TRBD2 (5 bases). This CDR3 has 14 residues. The V gene lost 3 bases and the J gene lost 4 bases, with 10 bases spanning the gap. Germline V gene data show CDR1 as LNHNV and CDR2 as YYDKDF (reference sequence). The chain's CDR3 is CATSRGRGYNEQFF. The DNA of the CDR3 is TGTGCCACCAGCAGGGGCCGGGGATACAATGAGCAGTTCTTC. Drawing the rest from reference TRBV15 and TRBJ2-1, the complete variable domain is DAMVIQNPRYQVTQFGKPVTLSCSQTLNHNVMYWYQQKSSQAPKLLFHYYDKDFNNEADTPDNFQSRRPNTSFCFLDIRSPGLGDTAMYLCATSRGRGYNEQFFGPGTRLTVL.

This clone was seen only once. The chain couples TRBV21-1 to TRBJ2-2; the table's D call, TRBD2, was not checked against the DNA. TRBV21-1 counts as a pseudogene. CDR3 size: 18 residues. CDR3 sequence reads: CASSKAGTSDTNTGELFF. CDR3 coding DNA: TGTGCCAGCAGCAAAGCGGGGACTAGCGATACGAACACCGGGGAGCTGTTTTTT.